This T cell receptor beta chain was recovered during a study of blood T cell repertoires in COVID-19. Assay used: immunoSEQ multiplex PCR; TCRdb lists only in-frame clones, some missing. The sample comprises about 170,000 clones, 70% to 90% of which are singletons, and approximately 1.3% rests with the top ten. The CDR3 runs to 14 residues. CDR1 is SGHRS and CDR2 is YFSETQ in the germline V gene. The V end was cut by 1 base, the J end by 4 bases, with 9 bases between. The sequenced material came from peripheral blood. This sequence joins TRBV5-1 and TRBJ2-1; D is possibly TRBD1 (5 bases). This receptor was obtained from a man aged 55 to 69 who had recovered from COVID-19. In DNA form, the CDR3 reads TGCGCCAGCAGCTTGTCGACAGAATACAATGAGCAGTTCTTC. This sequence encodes CASSLSTEYNEQFF.